A selection of T cell receptor beta chains follows, all from one sample in a study of read filtering for tumor transcriptome and immune sequencing. TCRdb passed the reads through MiXCR, listing each CDR3 protein once. The sample lists some 120,000 distinct CDR3 sequences; over 10% were seen once. The sequenced sample consisted of a population of CD138-negative cells sorted from bone marrow. These TCRs come from a donor aged 40 or over with multiple myeloma. Both conserved end residues are part of each CDR3. The D gene is left open where the match is weak. Where a row states a size, it is once, few, many or the class of an expanded clone; other rows omit it.

>TRBJ2-7|TRBD2|TRBV11-1|many
TGTGCCAGCAGCCCCGGAGGGACTAGACGCGAGCAGTACTTC
CASSPGGTRREQYF
>TRBJ1-1|NA|TRBV19|few
TGTGCCAGTACTTGGACCACTGAAGCTTTCTTT
CASTWTTEAFF
>TRBJ2-1|TRBD2|TRBV29-1|NA
TGCAGCGTTATCCTAGCGGGAGAGGGAGAGCAGTTCTTC
CSVILAGEGEQFF
>TRBJ2-1|TRBD2|TRBV12-3/TRBV12-4|many
TGTGCCAGCAGGTCGGGACTAGTTTTCAATGAGCAGTTCTTC
CASRSGLVFNEQFF
>TRBJ2-5|TRBD2|TRBV7-8|many
TGTGCCAGCAGCTTAGCGCCGGGACTAGCGGGACAAGAGACCCAGTACTTC
CASSLAPGLAGQETQYF
>TRBJ1-5|NA|TRBV2|few
TGTGCCAGCACCACCCTAGCCAATCAGCCCCAGCATTTT
CASTTLANQPQHF
>TRBJ2-2|NA|TRBV12-3/TRBV12-4|few
TGTGCCAGCAGCCCCCTCTTGCCCCGAACCGGGGAGCTGTTTTTT
CASSPLLPRTGELFF
>TRBJ2-5|NA|TRBV24-1|NA
TGTGCCACCAGTGACCGACACAATCTCCAAGAGACCCAGTACTTC
CATSDRHNLQETQYF
>TRBJ2-2|TRBD2|TRBV28|many
TGTGCCAGCAGTATCCTAGCGGGGGCTGGGTACGGGGAGCTGTTTTTT
CASSILAGAGYGELFF
>TRBJ2-5|NA|TRBV29-1|NA
TGCAGCGTTGGAAAGAGGAGTGGCGAGACCCAGTACTTC
CSVGKRSGETQYF
>TRBJ2-1|TRBD2|TRBV3-1|many
TGTGCCAGCAGCCACTTAGCGGGGAGCTCCTACAATGAGCAGTTCTTC
CASSHLAGSSYNEQFF
>TRBJ2-3|TRBD2|TRBV11-3|many
TGTGCCAGCAGCGAAGGGAGGGGCACAGATACGCAGTATTTT
CASSEGRGTDTQYF